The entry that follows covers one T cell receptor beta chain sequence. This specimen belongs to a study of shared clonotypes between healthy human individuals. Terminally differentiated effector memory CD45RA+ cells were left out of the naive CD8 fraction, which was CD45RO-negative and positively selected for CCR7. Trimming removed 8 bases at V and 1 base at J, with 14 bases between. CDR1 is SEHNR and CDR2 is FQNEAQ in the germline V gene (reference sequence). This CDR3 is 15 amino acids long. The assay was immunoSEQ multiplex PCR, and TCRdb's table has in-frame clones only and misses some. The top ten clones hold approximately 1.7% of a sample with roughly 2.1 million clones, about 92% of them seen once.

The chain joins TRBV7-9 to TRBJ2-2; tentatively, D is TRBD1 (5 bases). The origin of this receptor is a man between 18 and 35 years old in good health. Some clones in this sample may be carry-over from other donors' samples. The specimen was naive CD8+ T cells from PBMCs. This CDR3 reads CASSVGQRNTGELFF. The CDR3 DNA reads TGTGCCAGCTCTGTCGGACAAAGGAACACCGGGGAGCTGTTTTTT.